This TCR beta chain was profiled in a study of blood T cell repertoires in COVID-19. Sequencing was performed with immunoSEQ multiplex PCR; in TCRdb, only in-frame clones are kept and a portion is missing. This table holds roughly 180,000 clones, 85% to 90% found once. The receptor was isolated from a man between 65 and 85 years old with active or convalescent COVID-19. The specimen was peripheral blood.

The CDR3 DNA follows: TGTGCCAGCAGCTTTATGACCGGACTAGCGGGAGCCCTCACAGATACGCAGTATTTT. This gives the protein CASSFMTGLAGALTDTQYF. The V and J genes are TRBV5-8 and TRBJ2-3, with TRBD2 matching 13 bases. The V segment lost 2 bases and the J segment 2 bases; nucleotides outside the gene matches: 11. The V gene's germline CDR1 is SGHTS and CDR2 YDEGEE. This CDR3 comprises 19 residues.